One sample yielded the 21 T cell receptor beta chains listed below, sequenced in a study of PD-L1 blockade in urothelial cancer. The protocol was immunoSEQ multiplex PCR, while the TCRdb copy is restricted to in-frame clones and leaves out a portion. The repertoire holds nearly 45,000 clones, with 70% to 90% as singletons. The time point: pretreatment peripheral blood. The source was PBMCs, collected around atezolizumab (anti-PD-L1) treatment. These receptors all stem from a donor older than 35 with urothelial cancer.

This chain connects TRBV10-3 to TRBJ2-1, with a weak D call TRBD1 (5 bases). V was trimmed by 3 bases and J by 5 bases, leaving 8 bases between them. The CDR3 covers 13 residues. The germline CDR1 and CDR2 sequences are ENHRY and SYGVKD. The CDR3 region has the DNA TGTGCCATCAGTGACGACAGTAACAATGAGCAGTTCTTC. This encodes CAISDDSNNEQFF.

The table lists this clone with a count of one. The J gene is TRBJ2-4, the V gene TRBV13; D may be TRBD1 (6 bases). The germline V gene encodes CDR1 PRHDT and CDR2 FYEKMQ (reference sequence). The CDR3 is made up of 13 amino acids. Trimming removed 3 bases from V and 6 bases from J, with 9 bases in between. The CDR3 sequence: CASSLVGANIQYF. CDR3 DNA sequence: TGTGCCAGCAGCTTGGTGGGGGCAAACATTCAGTACTTC.

In regard to this clone: The same CDR3 is also encoded by other DNA sequences in this sample. The chain uses TRBV7-9 and TRBJ1-1, with D maybe TRBD1 (6 bases). The CDR3 runs 14 residues. Trimming left V 5 bases short and J 2 bases short, with 12 bases between. Germline CDR1 SEHNR, CDR2 FQNEAQ (reference sequence). This chain's CDR3 is CASSPQGPNTEAFF. The CDR3 DNA follows: TGTGCCAGCAGCCCCCAGGGGCCTAACACTGAAGCTTTCTTT.

This sequence joins TRBV11-1 and TRBJ2-1; no firm D call. The germline gives CDR1 SGHAT, CDR2 FQDESV (reference sequence). CDR3 length: 13 residues. V lost 1 base, J lost 9 bases, and 10 bases lay in between. As DNA, the CDR3 is TGTGCCAGCAGCTTAGGGCTAGACGGTGAGCAGTTCTTC. Protein product: CASSLGLDGEQFF. The variable domain in full, completed from reference TRBV11-1 and TRBJ2-1, reads EAEVAQSPRYKITEKSQAVAFWCDPISGHATLYWYRQILGQGPELLVQFQDESVVDDSQLPKDRFSAERLKGVDSTLKIQPAELGDSAMYLCASSLGLDGEQFFGPGTRLTVL.

The V gene is TRBV28, the J gene TRBJ2-1; weak D call: TRBD1 (6 bases). Germline V CDR1 and CDR2: MDHEN, SYDVKM. The V and J ends lost 3 bases and 3 bases respectively, with 15 bases between them. This CDR3 region has 16 residues. The CDR3 region is CASSFSPRGGYNEQFF. The CDR3 coding sequence is TGTGCCAGCAGTTTTTCTCCCAGGGGCGGCTACAATGAGCAGTTCTTC.

This clone came up a few times. The chain carries TRBV4-2 and TRBJ1-1; tentatively, D is TRBD1 (5 bases). CDR1 is LGHNA, CDR2 YNFKEQ, per germline. The V and J ends lost 1 base and 4 bases respectively, with 10 bases between them. This CDR3 region has 14 residues. CDR3 protein: CASSQARGVTEAFF. CDR3 bases: TGTGCCAGCAGCCAAGCGCGGGGGGTCACTGAAGCTTTCTTT.

The CDR3: CASSESRKFGSYEQYF. In DNA, the CDR3 is TGCGCCAGCAGTGAGTCCAGGAAGTTTGGGTCCTACGAGCAGTACTTC. The V and J genes are TRBV10-1 and TRBJ2-7; D call uncertain. CDR1 and CDR2 (germline): WNHNN, SYGVQD (reference sequence). Trimming left V 0 bases short and J 1 base short, with 13 bases between. The CDR3 length is 16 residues.

The chain employs TRBV6-6 and TRBJ2-7; 9 nucleotides align to TRBD1. CDR1 is MNHNY and CDR2 is SVGAGI in the germline V gene (reference sequence). With V trimmed by 11 bases and J by 3 bases, 8 bases remained unmatched. This CDR3 contains 13 residues. CDR3 region: CAGGTGSRYEQYF. In DNA form, the CDR3 reads TGTGCCGGGGGGACAGGGAGTCGCTACGAGCAGTACTTC.

V gene TRBV11-1 combines with J gene TRBJ2-2; D remains ambiguous. Germline V gene data show CDR1 as SGHAT and CDR2 as FQDESV (reference sequence). V was clipped by 1 base and J by 2 bases, with 8 bases between them. This CDR3 region has 15 residues. DNA for the CDR3: TGTGCCAGCAGCTTAGTTGCGCGAAACACCGGGGAGCTGTTTTTT. Protein sequence: CASSLVARNTGELFF.

This rearrangement joins TRBV30 to TRBJ2-1; no clear D. V was pared by 3 bases and J by 4 bases, with 10 bases between. The CDR3 has 13 residues. Germline V gene sequence: CDR1 GTSNPN, CDR2 SVGIG (reference sequence). In DNA form, the CDR3 reads TGTGCCTGGAGCCGGCTAGATTACAATGAGCAGTTCTTC. Translation gives CAWSRLDYNEQFF.

V is TRBV11-1 and J is TRBJ2-1, with D possibly TRBD2 on 6 matching bases. V gave up 5 bases and J gave up 3 bases, with 11 bases separating them. The CDR3 covers 14 residues. CDR1 SGHAT and CDR2 FQDESV come from the germline V gene (reference sequence). The CDR3 region has the DNA TGTGCCAGCAGCCGACTAGAACGCTACAATGAGCAGTTCTTC. Amino acids: CASSRLERYNEQFF. Together with reference TRBV11-1 and TRBJ2-1, the CDR3 gives the full variable domain: EAEVAQSPRYKITEKSQAVAFWCDPISGHATLYWYRQILGQGPELLVQFQDESVVDDSQLPKDRFSAERLKGVDSTLKIQPAELGDSAMYLCASSRLERYNEQFFGPGTRLTVL.

V gene TRBV6-6 combines with J gene TRBJ2-1; 7 nucleotides line up with TRBD1. V was clipped by 6 bases and J by 9 bases; unmatched bases: 5. This CDR3 contains 12 residues. Germline-derived CDR1 and CDR2 are MNHNY and SVGAGI (reference sequence). The CDR3 bases are TGTGCCAGCAGCCAGGGGGTGGGTGAGCAGTTCTTC. Amino acid sequence: CASSQGVGEQFF.

The chain carries TRBV18 and TRBJ1-1; D gene ambiguous. The germline V and J ends were trimmed by 6 bases and 3 bases, with 5 bases remaining between them. The V gene's germline CDR1 is KGHSH and CDR2 LQKENI. CDR3 size: 11 residues. Here the CDR3 reads CASSGDTEAFF. The CDR3 region has the DNA TGTGCCAGCTCCGGGGACACTGAAGCTTTCTTT.

This rearrangement joins TRBV30 to TRBJ1-4; 9 bases align to TRBD1. The V gene end was trimmed by 3 bases and the J gene end by 7 bases; junction bases not matched to a gene: 6. CDR3 length: 14 residues. Germline lookup yields CDR1 GTSNPN and CDR2 SVGIG (reference sequence). The CDR3 reads CAWSMDRGGEKLFF. The CDR3 region has the DNA TGTGCCTGGAGCATGGACAGGGGAGGTGAAAAACTGTTTTTT.

The chain has TRBV9 and TRBJ2-5, with 10 nucleotides matching TRBD2. This CDR3 region has 15 residues. Germline V gene lookup returns CDR1 SGDLS and CDR2 YYNGEE. Germline trimming cut 0 bases from V and 5 bases from J; bases unmatched to any gene: 4. In DNA, the CDR3 is TGTGCCAGCAGCGTAGCGGGACTAGCGTGGGAGACCCAGTACTTC. Translated, it gives CASSVAGLAWETQYF.

This chain links TRBV18 with TRBJ2-5; tentative D call: TRBD1 (7 bases). The V end was cut by 3 bases, the J end by 4 bases, with 9 bases between. The length of the CDR3 is 13 residues. Germline values: CDR1 KGHSH, CDR2 LQKENI. DNA for the CDR3: TGTGCCAGCTCACCCCAGGGGGGAGAGACCCAGTACTTC. Translated: CASSPQGGETQYF. Combining the CDR3 with reference TRBV18 and TRBJ2-5 gives the whole variable domain NAGVMQNPRHLVRRRGQEARLRCSPMKGHSHVYWYRQLPEEGLKFMVYLQKENIIDESGMPKERFSAEFPKEGPSILRIQQVVRGDSAAYFCASSPQGGETQYFGPGTRLLVL.

J is TRBJ2-7 and V is TRBV11-2; 12 nucleotides match TRBD1. This CDR3 region has 14 residues. The ends lost 4 bases at V and 6 bases at J; junction bases unmatched: 4. The V gene's germline CDR1 is SGHAT and CDR2 FQNNGV. The CDR3 coding sequence is TGTGCCAGCAGCTCCCGGGACAGGGGGCCCGAGCAGTACTTC. Translation gives CASSSRDRGPEQYF.

The rearrangement links TRBV21-1 to TRBJ2-7; the table gives TRBD1 as D, unverified against the DNA. TRBV21-1 is annotated as a pseudogene. The CDR3 is 14 amino acids. The CDR3 loop is CASSKMGPTYEQYF. CDR3 nucleotide sequence: TGTGCCAGCAGCAAAATGGGCCCAACCTACGAGCAGTACTTC.

V usage is TRBV6-6 and J usage is TRBJ1-2, with 7 bases that match TRBD1. The germline V gene encodes CDR1 MNHNY and CDR2 SVGAGI (reference sequence). The CDR3 runs 16 residues. The ends lost 6 bases at V and 4 bases at J; junction bases unmatched: 14. CDR3 nucleotide sequence: TGTGCCAGCAGACCACCGACAGGGACCGCTGGCTATGGCTACACCTTC. Translating it yields CASRPPTGTAGYGYTF.

The sample holds one count of this clone. The genes are TRBV4-1 and TRBJ2-1, with a tentative D call TRBD2 (5 bases). V was clipped by 3 bases and J by 2 bases, with 8 bases between them. Germline V gene data show CDR1 as MGHRA and CDR2 as YSYEKL. The CDR3 has 14 residues. The CDR3 DNA is TGCGCCAGCAGCCAGAGGGCCCCCTACAATGAGCAGTTCTTC. Protein product: CASSQRAPYNEQFF.

The V call is TRBV5-6, the J call TRBJ1-2; D perhaps matches TRBD1 (5 bases). Trimming pared 4 bases from V and 5 bases from J, leaving 12 bases between. Germline CDR1 is SGHDT and CDR2 is YYEEEE. The CDR3 contains 13 residues. The CDR3 DNA reads as TGTGCCAGCAGCCAGCGGGGGGGGTATGGCTACACCTTC. Translated: CASSQRGGYGYTF. Supplemented by reference TRBV5-6 and TRBJ1-2, the full variable domain reads DAGVTQSPTHLIKTRGQQVTLRCSPKSGHDTVSWYQQALGQGPQFIFQYYEEEERQRGNFPDRFSGHQFPNYSSELNVNALLLGDSALYLCASSQRGGYGYTFGSGTRLTVV.